These 13 T cell receptor beta chains share one sample of origin, sequenced in a study of cytomegalovirus exposure and HLA in healthy donors. The PCR employed 60 Vbeta primers together with 13 Jbeta primers. TCRdb's table, derived via immunoSEQ multiplex PCR, lists solely in-frame clones and lacks some. Of about 130,000 clones in the sample, approximately 85% were seen once. The source material was PBMCs. The receptors were gathered from a male donor in good health and CMV-seropositive.

V gene TRBV2 combines with J gene TRBJ1-5, with TRBD1 identical over 7 bases. Germline CDR1 SNHLY, CDR2 FYNNEI. This CDR3 has 15 amino acids. V lost 6 bases, J lost 3 bases, and 8 bases stayed unmatched. Here the CDR3 DNA reads TGTGCCAGCAGGGGGCAGGGACAGATCAATCAGCCCCAGCATTTT. Its translation is CASRGQGQINQPQHF.

This clone was seen only a few times. This chain joins TRBV15 and TRBJ2-3; 8 nucleotides line up with TRBD1. With 3 bases clipped from V and 5 bases from J, the junction kept 19 bases outside the gene matches. The CDR3 loop spans 19 amino acids. CDR1 LNHNV and CDR2 YYDKDF come from the germline V gene (reference sequence). CDR3 amino acids: CATSSRGLSGLASGDTQYF. The CDR3 coding sequence is TGTGCCACCAGCAGCAGGGGGCTTTCCGGGCTAGCGTCCGGAGATACGCAGTATTTT.

This sequence joins TRBV21-1 and TRBJ1-3; the table's D call, TRBD1, was not checked against the DNA. TRBV21-1 represents a pseudogene. CDR3 length: 15 residues. The CDR3 nucleotides read TGTGCCAGCAGCAATCATTGGACAGCTGGAAACACCATATATTTT. Translation gives CASSNHWTAGNTIYF.

A few counts support this clone. The chain combines TRBV30 with TRBJ2-4; D perhaps matches TRBD1 (6 bases). The CDR3 runs 11 residues. V was trimmed by 1 base and J by 15 bases, leaving 13 bases between them. Germline V gives CDR1 GTSNPN, CDR2 SVGIG (reference sequence). The CDR3: CAWSEGVDPYF. The CDR3 DNA reads as TGTGCCTGGAGTGAGGGGGTCGATCCGTACTTC.

The V gene is TRBV6-5, the J gene TRBJ1-4; 8 nucleotides line up with TRBD1. This CDR3 region has 15 residues. V was clipped by 6 bases and J by 8 bases; unmatched bases: 11. Per the germline V gene, CDR1 is MNHEY and CDR2 is SVGAGI. CDR3 nucleotide sequence: TGTGCCAGCAGCCAGACCAGGGGGCATCGGGAAAAACTGTTTTTT. Translating it yields CASSQTRGHREKLFF.

This clone was observed once. V usage is TRBV19 and J usage is TRBJ1-1; D is ambiguous. Germline loops: CDR1 LNHDA, CDR2 SQIVND (reference sequence). The CDR3 runs 13 residues. Trimming pared 4 bases from V and 6 bases from J, leaving 12 bases between. The CDR3 spells CASSTPGLSEAFF. The CDR3 DNA follows: TGTGCCAGTAGTACACCTGGCCTTTCTGAAGCTTTCTTT.

V is TRBV6-1 and J is TRBJ2-1, with TRBD2 matching over 8 bases. The germline V gene has CDR1 MNHNS and CDR2 SASEGT. Trimming removed 1 base from V and 7 bases from J; junction bases left unmatched: 6. The CDR3 sequence is 15 residues long. In DNA, the CDR3 is TGTGCCAGCAGTGAAGATGGGACTAGTGTAAATGAGCAGTTCTTC. It yields the protein CASSEDGTSVNEQFF.

The chain recombines TRBV5-6 with TRBJ1-1; D possibly corresponds to TRBD1 (6 bases). Germline CDR1 SGHDT, CDR2 YYEEEE. V was cut by 4 bases and J by 3 bases, with 16 bases left in between. The CDR3 extends over 15 amino acids. CDR3 region: CASSLAGAGYTEAFF. CDR3 nucleotide sequence: TGTGCCAGCAGCCTCGCAGGGGCTGGGTACACTGAAGCTTTCTTT.

The chain carries TRBV7-2 and TRBJ1-2, with D perhaps matching TRBD1 (6 bases). Trimming pared 2 bases from V and 6 bases from J, leaving 13 bases between. Germline V gene lookup returns CDR1 SGHTA and CDR2 FQGNSA. CDR3 size: 14 residues. CDR3 coding DNA: TGTGCCAGCAGCTTAAATCGACAGGCTCATGGCTACACCTTC. Amino acid sequence: CASSLNRQAHGYTF. Looking up the rest from reference TRBV7-2 and TRBJ1-2 gives the full variable domain: GAGVSQSPSNKVTEKGKDVELRCDPISGHTALYWYRQSLGQGLEFLIYFQGNSAPDKSGLPSDRFSAERTGGSVSTLTIQRTQQEDSAVYLCASSLNRQAHGYTFGSGTRLTVV.

The J gene is TRBJ2-5, the V gene TRBV7-8; D might be TRBD2 (5 bases). CDR1 SGHVS and CDR2 FQNEAQ come from the germline V gene. Trimming left V 0 bases short and J 5 bases short, with 13 bases between. The CDR3 has 15 amino acids. Here the CDR3 reads CASSLATPTTETQYF. The CDR3 bases are TGTGCCAGCAGCTTAGCGACGCCGACTACGGAGACCCAGTACTTC.

The J gene is TRBJ2-1, the V gene TRBV18, with 10 nucleotides matching TRBD1. V trimming: 2 bases; J trimming: 9 bases; junction bases outside the gene matches: 4. This CDR3 is 14 amino acids long. Germline V gene data show CDR1 as KGHSH and CDR2 as LQKENI. The CDR3 loop reads CASSPGTGVGEQFF. CDR3 bases: TGTGCCAGCTCACCAGGGACAGGGGTTGGTGAGCAGTTCTTC.

The chain joins TRBV11-2 to TRBJ2-7, with 9 bases that match TRBD1. This CDR3 has 14 amino acids. After removal of 3 bases from V and 7 bases from J, the junction contained 7 bases not matched to a gene. Per germline, CDR1 SGHAT and CDR2 FQNNGV. In DNA form, the CDR3 reads TGTGCCAGCAGCTTTTCACAGGGGGCACGGGAGCAGTACTTC. This sequence encodes CASSFSQGAREQYF.

This clone was counted once. The chain couples TRBV11-2 to TRBJ1-1; possible D gene TRBD1, 6 bases. V was shortened by 6 bases and J by 1 base, with 12 bases between the two germline ends. Looked up from germline, CDR1 is SGHAT and CDR2 is FQNNGV. The CDR3 has 14 amino acids. The CDR3 reads CASSYRGGNTEAFF. The CDR3, as DNA: TGTGCCAGCAGTTACCGAGGGGGGAACACTGAAGCTTTCTTT. Supplemented by reference TRBV11-2 and TRBJ1-1, the full variable domain reads EAGVAQSPRYKIIEKRQSVAFWCNPISGHATLYWYQQILGQGPKLLIQFQNNGVVDDSQLPKDRFSAERLKGVDSTLKIQPAKLEDSAVYLCASSYRGGNTEAFFGQGTRLTVV.